This entry lists 32 T cell receptor beta chains sequenced from one sample in a study of cytomegalovirus exposure and HLA in healthy donors. The assay was immunoSEQ multiplex PCR, and TCRdb's table has in-frame clones only and misses some. The sample yields roughly 350,000 clones, 86% seen once. Sequences were obtained from PBMCs. Source of these receptors: a woman under 30 in good health and CMV-seronegative.

A few counts support this clone. The rearrangement links TRBV6-5 to TRBJ2-1; no definite D call. Germline CDR1 reads MNHEY; CDR2 reads SVGAGI. This CDR3 contains 15 residues. V lost 0 bases, J lost 9 bases, and 15 bases lay in between. In nucleotides, the CDR3 is TGTGCCAGCAGTTACTCGAGTCTACAATCGGGTGAGCAGTTCTTC. Amino acids: CASSYSSLQSGEQFF.

The chain combines TRBV2 with TRBJ1-1, with 8 bases lining up with TRBD1. Looked up from germline, CDR1 is SNHLY and CDR2 is FYNNEI. The length of the CDR3 is 15 residues. Trimming removed 8 bases from V and 4 bases from J; junction bases left unmatched: 12. This CDR3 reads CASARLDRGGTEAFF. The CDR3 coding sequence is TGTGCCAGCGCGAGACTAGACAGGGGAGGCACTGAAGCTTTCTTT.

V is TRBV7-8 and J is TRBJ2-7, with 7 bases fitting TRBD1. The CDR3 consists of 17 residues. CDR1 is SGHVS, CDR2 FQNEAQ, per germline. The V segment lost 5 bases and the J segment 1 base; nucleotides outside the gene matches: 14. The CDR3, as DNA: TGTGCCAGCAGCCCCATGATTACAGGGGCCGAATCCTACGAGCAGTACTTC. It yields the protein CASSPMITGAESYEQYF.

The chain links TRBV5-4 to TRBJ2-1, with TRBD1 matching over 7 bases. V dropped 3 bases and J dropped 2; count of bases not matched to a gene: 5. This CDR3 contains 15 residues. CDR1 SGHNT and CDR2 YYREEE come from the germline V gene (reference sequence). DNA for the CDR3: TGTGCCAGCAGCTCACCGGGACAGACCTACAATGAGCAGTTCTTC. This codes for CASSSPGQTYNEQFF.

The V and J genes are TRBV6-6 and TRBJ1-5, with D tentatively TRBD1 (5 bases). Trimming removed 10 bases from V and 2 bases from J, with 9 bases in between. From germline, CDR1 is MNHNY and CDR2 SVGAGI (reference sequence). This CDR3 comprises 12 residues. Written as DNA, the CDR3 is TGTGCCACCGGCAGGGGCAATCAGCCCCAGCATTTT. It is translated as CATGRGNQPQHF.

The chain employs TRBV19 and TRBJ1-2; tentatively, D is TRBD1 (6 bases). V was cut by 5 bases and J by 3 bases, with 22 bases left in between. There are 17 residues in the CDR3. From germline, CDR1 is LNHDA and CDR2 SQIVND (reference sequence). CDR3 nucleotides: TGTGCCAGTAGTTCCCCCCCCAGGGGTGGGTTCGACTATGGCTACACCTTC. Amino acid sequence: CASSSPPRGGFDYGYTF.

The genes are TRBV6-4 and TRBJ2-3; D is uncertain. The germline V gene has CDR1 MRHNA and CDR2 SNTAGT. Trimming left V 2 bases short and J 1 base short, with 4 bases between. The CDR3 runs to 13 residues. The chain's CDR3 is CASSDSRTDTQYF. The DNA of the CDR3 is TGTGCCAGCAGTGACAGCCGCACAGATACGCAGTATTTT.

This clone was detected only once. This chain links TRBV6-5 with TRBJ2-1; TRBD2 matches at 11 bases. The V gene's germline CDR1 is MNHEY and CDR2 SVGAGI. The V and J ends lost 2 bases and 7 bases, in that order; junction bases with no gene match: 7. The length of the CDR3 is 16 residues. CDR3 coding DNA: TGTGCCAGCAGTTACACTAGCGGGAGCGGGGTAAATGAGCAGTTCTTC. It is translated as CASSYTSGSGVNEQFF.

The rearrangement joins TRBV7-5 to TRBJ1-5; TRBD1 is the table's D call and was not checked against the DNA. TRBV7-5 is a known pseudogene. The CDR3 length is 15 residues. The CDR3 bases are TGTGCCAGAAGCTTAGGGACAGGGGGCAATCAGCCCCAGCATTTT. Translation: CARSLGTGGNQPQHF.

This clone was picked up one time. The chain is built from TRBV27 and TRBJ1-1; D gene unclear. Germline lookup yields CDR1 MNHEY and CDR2 SMNVEV (reference sequence). The CDR3 consists of 15 residues. V was cut by 3 bases and J by 1 base, with 12 bases left in between. The CDR3 here is CASSFFNRGNTEAFF. As DNA, the CDR3 is TGTGCCAGCAGTTTCTTTAACCGCGGGAACACTGAAGCTTTCTTT.

The rearrangement uses TRBV7-2 and TRBJ1-2; D remains ambiguous. The CDR3 consists of 13 residues. Per germline, CDR1 SGHTA and CDR2 FQGNSA. V was pared by 3 bases and J by 8 bases, with 13 bases between. CDR3 in amino acids: CASSLISGEGYTF. As DNA, the CDR3 is TGTGCCAGCAGCTTGATTAGCGGGGAAGGCTACACCTTC.

V usage is TRBV6-4 and J usage is TRBJ1-5; 7 bases are shared with TRBD1. V gave up 6 bases and J gave up 5 bases; unmatched junction bases: 7. Germline CDR1 reads MRHNA; CDR2 reads SNTAGT. The CDR3 runs 14 residues. CDR3 residues: CASSETGSDQPQHF. CDR3 nucleotide sequence: TGTGCCAGCAGCGAGACAGGGTCGGATCAGCCCCAGCATTTT.

V is TRBV5-6 and J is TRBJ1-4; 7 bases are a match to TRBD1. Unmatched junction bases numbered 9, after V lost 4 bases and J lost 0 bases. The CDR3 sequence is 17 residues long. CDR1 is SGHDT and CDR2 is YYEEEE in the germline V gene. This CDR3 reads CASSRGTDSTTNEKLFF. CDR3 in DNA: TGTGCCAGCAGCCGGGGGACAGACAGTACAACTAATGAAAAACTGTTTTTT.

The gene calls are TRBV5-6 and TRBJ2-1; 9 bases are shared with TRBD2. V was pared by 0 bases and J by 0 bases, with 1 base of the junction left unmatched. The germline CDR1 and CDR2 sequences are SGHDT and YYEEEE. This CDR3 has 16 residues. The CDR3 bases are TGTGCCAGCAGCTTGGAACTAGCGGGCTCCTACAATGAGCAGTTCTTC. Translation: CASSLELAGSYNEQFF.

Comments on this clone: This sample includes further DNA sequences coding for the same CDR3. The chain links TRBV7-6 to TRBJ2-1, with 11 bases fitting TRBD1. The V gene's germline CDR1 is SGHVS and CDR2 FNYEAQ. Trimming at V came to 5 bases and at J to 4 bases, leaving 4 bases not matched to a gene. This CDR3 is built from 15 residues. The CDR3 reads CASSLGQGDYNEQFF. The CDR3 nucleotides read TGTGCCAGCAGCCTGGGACAGGGGGATTACAATGAGCAGTTCTTC.

This clone is a singleton in its sample. The rearrangement joins TRBV6-4 to TRBJ2-1; the match to TRBD2 covers 11 bases. V was pared by 4 bases and J by 8 bases, with 7 bases of the junction left unmatched. Germline values: CDR1 MRHNA, CDR2 SNTAGT. This CDR3 is built from 15 residues. The CDR3 DNA reads TGTGCCAGCAGTGGAACTAGCGGGAGTTCCGATGAGCAGTTCTTC. It is translated as CASSGTSGSSDEQFF.

This chain joins TRBV7-3 and TRBJ1-2; 8 bases align to TRBD1. The CDR3 loop spans 14 amino acids. Germline loops: CDR1 SGHTA, CDR2 FQGTGA. With V trimmed by 5 bases and J by 8 bases, 10 bases remained unmatched. The CDR3 nucleotides are TGTGCCAGCAGCCCGGACAGGGCGGTGGGAGGCTACACCTTC. Encoded protein: CASSPDRAVGGYTF.

A few counts support this clone. This sample includes further DNA sequences coding for the same CDR3. The chain couples TRBV4-1 to TRBJ1-5; unclear D gene. The CDR3 has 16 residues. Germline-derived CDR1 and CDR2 are MGHRA and YSYEKL. The germline V and J ends were trimmed by 0 bases and 4 bases, with 13 bases remaining between them. Here the CDR3 DNA reads TGCGCCAGCAGCCAAGATGGAGGGATTGGGAATCAGCCCCAGCATTTT. Protein sequence: CASSQDGGIGNQPQHF.

CDR3: CASRSTGGISTDTQYF. The CDR3 DNA follows: TGTGCCAGCAGGTCAACCGGAGGGATTAGCACAGATACGCAGTATTTT. The rearrangement uses TRBV13 and TRBJ2-3; TRBD2 might be the D (6 bases). CDR1 is PRHDT and CDR2 is FYEKMQ in the germline V gene (reference sequence). Deletions cut 6 bases from V and 0 bases from J, with 16 bases between. CDR3 length: 16 residues.

The V gene is TRBV11-2, the J gene TRBJ2-2; maybe TRBD1 (6 bases). CDR3 length equals 16 residues. Germline assignment: CDR1 SGHAT and CDR2 FQNNGV. Trimming removed 4 bases from V and 2 bases from J, with 14 bases in between. CDR3 coding DNA: TGTGCCAGCAGCTCCGTTCGGGACATAAACACCGGGGAGCTGTTTTTT. Translated: CASSSVRDINTGELFF.

The chain employs TRBV5-1 and TRBJ1-5; the match to TRBD1 covers 8 bases. The CDR3 spans 15 residues. V lost 6 bases to trimming and J lost 5 bases; unmatched junction nucleotides: 10. Germline CDR1 and CDR2: SGHRS and YFSETQ. CDR3 amino acids: CASISRQGRDQPQHF. The CDR3 coding sequence is TGCGCCAGCATCTCCAGACAGGGGAGGGATCAGCCCCAGCATTTT.

This clone was recorded only once. CDR3 region: CASSAAPEDYGYTF. In nucleotides, the CDR3 is TGTGCCAGCAGTGCAGCCCCCGAGGACTATGGCTACACCTTC. The chain joins TRBV6-6 to TRBJ1-2; D remains unclear. V gave up 5 bases and J gave up 3 bases, with 13 bases separating them. The CDR3 is 14 residues long. CDR1 is MNHNY and CDR2 is SVGAGI in the germline V gene (reference sequence).

V gene TRBV7-3 combines with J gene TRBJ2-5, with a possible D match to TRBD2 (6 bases). V lost 3 bases, J lost 0 bases, and 23 bases lay in between. Germline CDR1 is SGHTA and CDR2 is FQGTGA. The CDR3 runs 19 residues. CDR3 protein: CASSFSPWGGPGYQETQYF. As DNA, the CDR3 is TGTGCCAGCAGCTTTTCCCCTTGGGGAGGTCCTGGCTACCAAGAGACCCAGTACTTC.

CDR3 nucleotides: TGTGCCAGCACCCCTGGGGGCGGCCCCGTCCAAGAGACCCAGTACTTC. As protein: CASTPGGGPVQETQYF. The rearrangement uses TRBV5-4 and TRBJ2-5; possibly TRBD1 for D (6 bases). Germline CDR1 reads SGHNT; CDR2 reads YYREEE (reference sequence). V was clipped by 6 bases and J by 1 base, with 19 bases between them. This CDR3 comprises 16 residues.

The chain carries TRBV4-3 and TRBJ2-7, with 10 bases aligning to TRBD1. The CDR3 runs 16 residues. Germline assignment: CDR1 LGHNA and CDR2 YSLEER. V dropped 4 bases and J dropped 1; count of bases not matched to a gene: 7. This CDR3 is CASSPRDRGGSYEQYF. CDR3 sequence (DNA): TGCGCCAGCAGCCCCCGGGACAGGGGAGGATCCTACGAGCAGTACTTC.

J is TRBJ2-7 and V is TRBV6-1; D not certain. The CDR3 is 14 amino acids. CDR1 is MNHNS, CDR2 SASEGT, per germline. Trimming pared 7 bases from V and 0 bases from J, leaving 13 bases between. The CDR3 spells CASIDAGVSYEQYF. The DNA of the CDR3 is TGTGCCAGCATTGATGCAGGCGTCTCCTACGAGCAGTACTTC.

The chain carries TRBV5-1 and TRBJ2-7; 8 nucleotides agree with TRBD1. Germline trimming cut 0 bases from V and 5 bases from J; bases unmatched to any gene: 7. CDR1 and CDR2 from the germline V gene are SGHRS and YFSETQ. The CDR3 has 15 residues. Here the CDR3 DNA reads TGCGCCAGCAGCTTGGAACAGGGGGGAGGTAACGAGCAGTACTTC. Translation: CASSLEQGGGNEQYF.

V gene TRBV2 combines with J gene TRBJ1-1; no clear D gene. The CDR3 loop spans 14 amino acids. Trimming pared 4 bases from V and 4 bases from J, leaving 13 bases between. From germline, CDR1 is SNHLY and CDR2 FYNNEI. CDR3 region: CASSGNGEGTEAFF. The CDR3, as DNA: TGTGCCAGCAGTGGAAACGGGGAGGGCACTGAAGCTTTCTTT.

The V and J genes are TRBV6-6 and TRBJ2-2; TRBD2 aligns across 8 bases. From germline, CDR1 is MNHNY and CDR2 SVGAGI (reference sequence). This CDR3 has 15 residues. V lost 5 bases to trimming and J lost 4 bases; unmatched junction nucleotides: 6. The CDR3 bases are TGTGCCAGCAGTGATAGCGGGACGGGCACCGGGGAGCTGTTTTTT. Protein: CASSDSGTGTGELFF.

This clone was counted once. The chain recombines TRBV4-1 with TRBJ2-7; D ambiguous. CDR3 length equals 15 residues. Trimming left V 1 base short and J 2 bases short, with 12 bases between. Germline CDR1 and CDR2: MGHRA and YSYEKL. The CDR3: CASSQVLLGTYEQYF. CDR3 DNA sequence: TGCGCCAGCAGCCAAGTTCTCCTAGGAACCTACGAGCAGTACTTC.

The rearrangement joins TRBV6-4 to TRBJ2-1, with unresolved D. There are 12 residues in the CDR3. The ends were cut back, 0 bases at V and 7 bases at J, with 4 bases in the middle. CDR1 and CDR2 from the germline V gene are MRHNA and SNTAGT. CDR3 coding DNA: TGTGCCAGCAGTGACTCGGAGAATGAGCAGTTCTTC. Translating gives CASSDSENEQFF.

The chain combines TRBV27 with TRBJ2-7; 9 bases match TRBD1. The length of the CDR3 is 15 residues. With V trimmed by 1 base and J by 6 bases, 7 bases remained unmatched. Germline CDR1 and CDR2: MNHEY and SMNVEV (reference sequence). DNA of the CDR3: TGTGCCAGCAGTTTATGGGGGGGGACAGGGACCGAGCAGTACTTC. Amino acid sequence: CASSLWGGTGTEQYF.